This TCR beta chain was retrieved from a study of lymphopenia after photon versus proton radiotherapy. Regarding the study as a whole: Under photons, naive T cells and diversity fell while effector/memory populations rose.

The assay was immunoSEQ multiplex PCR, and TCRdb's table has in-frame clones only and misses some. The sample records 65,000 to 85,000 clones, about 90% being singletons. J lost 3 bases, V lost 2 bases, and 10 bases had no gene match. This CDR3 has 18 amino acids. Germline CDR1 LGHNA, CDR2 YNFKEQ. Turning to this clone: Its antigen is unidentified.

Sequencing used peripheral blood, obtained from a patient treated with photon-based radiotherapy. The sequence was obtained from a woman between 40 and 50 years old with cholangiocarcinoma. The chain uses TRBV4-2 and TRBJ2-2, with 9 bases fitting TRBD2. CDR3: CASSQLGSGGPDTGELFF. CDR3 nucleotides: TGTGCCAGCAGCCAATTGGGGAGCGGGGGGCCGGACACCGGGGAGCTGTTTTTT.